A selection of T cell receptor beta chains follows, all from one sample in a study of T cell changes during pregnancy in multiple sclerosis. Data came from immunoSEQ multiplex PCR; TCRdb stores just in-frame clones and leaves some out. In the table there are tens of thousands of clones, more than 85% of which are singletons. Specimen: CD4+ T cells from peripheral blood mononuclear cells, collected after pregnancy. The receptors come from a female donor in good health, enrolled as a control in a pregnancy study. Each CDR3 is given with its conserved first and last residue. D genes are given only for firm matches. Clone size appears in some rows only: once, few, many, or a class for an expanded clone.

d_call j_call v_call clone_size cdr3_aa cdr3_nt
. TRBJ2-4 TRBV5-4 . CASSGTGGKNIQYF TGTGCCAGCAGCGGGACTGGGGGAAAAAACATTCAGTACTTC
. TRBJ1-2 TRBV14 . CASSQGGGYGYTF TGTGCCAGCAGCCAAGGCGGGGGATATGGCTACACCTTC
. TRBJ1-2 TRBV13 . CASSLRGDGYTF TGTGCCAGCAGCTTACGGGGTGATGGCTACACCTTC
. TRBJ1-2 TRBV20-1 . CSAIREGGYTF TGCAGTGCTATCAGGGAGGGTGGCTACACCTTC
. TRBJ1-3 TRBV9 few CASSVGSSGNTIYF TGTGCCAGCAGCGTAGGGAGCTCTGGAAACACCATATATTTT
. TRBJ2-2 TRBV21-1 . CASINTGELFF TGTGCCAGCATAAACACCGGGGAGCTGTTTTTT
. TRBJ1-4 TRBV6-5 . CASSYSGSTNEKLFF TGTGCCAGCAGTTACTCGGGCAGTACTAATGAAAAACTGTTTTTT
. TRBJ1-5 TRBV6-1 . CASSESRNQPQHF TGTGCCAGCAGTGAATCGCGAAATCAGCCCCAGCATTTT
TRBD2 TRBJ2-7 TRBV4-2 . CASSQPRTSGGIYEQYF TGTGCCAGCAGCCAACCCAGGACTAGCGGGGGGATTTACGAGCAGTACTTC
. TRBJ2-7 TRBV18 . CASSYRESVEQYF TGTGCCAGCTCTTACAGGGAGTCCGTCGAGCAGTACTTC
TRBD2 TRBJ2-3 TRBV6-5 once CASSYSTSGNTDTQYF TGTGCCAGCAGTTACTCGACTAGCGGAAACACAGATACGCAGTATTTT
. TRBJ2-5 TRBV11-2 . CASSLTETQYF TGTGCCAGCAGCTTAACTGAGACCCAGTACTTC
TRBD2 TRBJ2-7 TRBV18 . CASSPPLTSASYEQYF TGTGCCAGCTCACCACCCCTGACTAGCGCCTCCTACGAGCAGTACTTC
. TRBJ1-6 TRBV27 . CASSDGARRNSPLHF TGTGCCAGCAGTGATGGAGCCCGTAGGAATTCACCCCTCCACTTT
. TRBJ2-5 TRBV12-2 . CASRLARETQYF TGTGCAAGTCGCTTAGCGCGGGAGACCCAGTACTTC
TRBD1 TRBJ2-1 TRBV7-2 . CASSLAYDRGLYNEQFF TGTGCCAGCAGCTTAGCATACGACAGGGGCCTATACAATGAGCAGTTCTTC
. TRBJ2-3 TRBV2 . CASGVRRTVTDTQYF TGTGCCAGCGGGGTCCGGAGGACAGTAACAGATACGCAGTATTTT
. TRBJ1-4 TRBV2 . CASSTYQDNEKLFF TGTGCCAGCAGTACCTACCAAGATAATGAAAAACTGTTTTTT
. TRBJ1-6 TRBV5-6 . CASSLGGLLLHF TGTGCCAGCAGCTTGGGGGGGCTGCTCCTCCACTTT
TRBD1 TRBJ2-7 TRBV5-1 . CASTAGTGVSEQYF TGCGCCAGCACCGCGGGGACAGGGGTTAGCGAGCAGTACTTC
TRBD2 TRBJ2-7 TRBV5-6 . CASSLITSGRGEQYF TGTGCCAGCAGCTTGATCACTAGCGGGAGAGGGGAGCAGTACTTC
TRBD1 TRBJ1-1 TRBV19 few CASSRQGDTEAFF TGTGCCAGTAGTAGGCAGGGGGACACTGAAGCTTTCTTT
. TRBJ2-3 TRBV7-3 . CASSLIQADTQYF TGTGCCAGCAGCTTAATCCAGGCAGATACGCAGTATTTT
TRBD1 TRBJ1-2 TRBV6-5 . CASSEGTGAGYTF TGTGCCAGCAGTGAGGGGACAGGGGCTGGCTACACCTTC
TRBD1 TRBJ2-7 TRBV7-9 . CASSPQGEYEQYF TGTGCCAGCAGCCCACAGGGGGAATACGAGCAGTACTTC
TRBD2 TRBJ2-1 TRBV5-1 once CASSPTSGSYNEQFF TGCGCCAGCAGCCCGACTAGCGGGAGTTACAATGAGCAGTTCTTC
. TRBJ2-5 TRBV5-4 . CASSLGAAETQYF TGTGCCAGCAGCCTGGGAGCAGCGGAGACCCAGTACTTC
TRBD1 TRBJ2-2 TRBV6-1 . CASRDRARTGELFF TGTGCCAGCAGGGACAGGGCTCGGACCGGGGAGCTGTTTTTT
TRBD2 TRBJ2-3 TRBV9 . CASSVDSGGAETQYF TGTGCCAGCAGCGTAGATAGCGGGGGGGCCGAGACGCAGTATTTT
. TRBJ1-6 TRBV5-5 . CASSSMGGVNSPLHF TGTGCCAGCAGCTCAATGGGGGGAGTTAATTCACCCCTCCACTTT
TRBD2 TRBJ2-1 TRBV5-1 . CASSPRLAGGAYNEQFF TGCGCCAGCAGCCCTAGACTAGCGGGGGGGGCCTACAATGAGCAGTTCTTC
TRBD2 TRBJ2-5 TRBV29-1 . CSGTSVRGQETQYF TGCAGCGGGACTAGCGTGCGGGGGCAAGAGACCCAGTACTTC
TRBD2 TRBJ2-1 TRBV11-2 few CASSLPGTTRPGNEQFF TGTGCCAGCAGCTTACCCGGGACTACCCGCCCTGGCAATGAGCAGTTCTTC
TRBD2 TRBJ2-1 TRBV10-2 . CASSESWLAGDNEQFF TGCGCCAGCAGTGAGTCGTGGCTAGCGGGAGACAATGAGCAGTTCTTC
TRBD2 TRBJ2-3 TRBV7-3 . CASSLRVASGDTDTQYF TGTGCCAGCAGCTTAAGGGTGGCTAGCGGGGATACAGATACGCAGTATTTT
TRBD2 TRBJ2-3 TRBV4-3 . CASSQGLAGPGTDTQYF TGCGCCAGCAGCCAAGGACTAGCGGGACCCGGCACAGATACGCAGTATTTT
TRBD2 TRBJ2-3 TRBV29-1 . CSVGVGRSDTQYF TGCAGCGTTGGTGTCGGGAGGTCAGATACGCAGTATTTT
TRBD1 TRBJ2-3 TRBV2 . CASSDPYLRGQASTDTQYF TGTGCCAGCAGTGATCCCTACCTGCGGGGACAGGCGAGCACAGATACGCAGTATTTT
. TRBJ2-3 TRBV19 . CASAGATDTQYF TGTGCCAGTGCGGGGGCGACAGATACGCAGTATTTT
TRBD2 TRBJ2-3 TRBV6-5 . CASSRLAGGDTQYF TGTGCCAGCAGCCGACTAGCGGGAGGGGATACGCAGTATTTT
. TRBJ1-2 TRBV6-1 few CASSVVRGDGYTF TGTGCCAGCAGTGTAGTCAGGGGCGATGGCTACACCTTC
TRBD2 TRBJ2-1 TRBV7-2 few CASSFSGGTYNEQFF TGTGCCAGCAGCTTTAGCGGGGGCACCTACAATGAGCAGTTCTTC
. TRBJ1-3 TRBV5-1 . CASSQGSGNTIYF TGCGCCAGCAGTCAGGGGTCAGGAAACACCATATATTTT
. TRBJ2-6 TRBV4-2 once CASSHPGSGANVLTF TGTGCCAGCAGCCACCCGGGCTCTGGGGCCAACGTCCTGACTTTC
TRBD1 TRBJ1-6 TRBV13 . CASSLLGTGASPLHF TGTGCCAGCAGCTTATTAGGGACAGGGGCTTCACCCCTCCACTTT
TRBD2 TRBJ2-1 TRBV9 . CASSVGGSAGVEQFF TGTGCCAGCAGCGTAGGGGGATCGGCGGGGGTTGAGCAGTTCTTC
. TRBJ1-2 TRBV10-2 . CASSADGVSDGYTF TGCGCCAGCAGTGCAGACGGGGTATCTGATGGCTACACCTTC
TRBD1 TRBJ2-7 TRBV4-1 . CASSRRVLDRGYEQYF TGCGCCAGCAGCCGCCGCGTTTTGGACAGGGGCTACGAGCAGTACTTC
. TRBJ1-5 TRBV4-3 . CASSQDSGNQPQHF TGCGCCAGCAGCCAAGATAGCGGGAATCAGCCCCAGCATTTT
. TRBJ2-5 TRBV27 once CASSISGRETQYF TGTGCCAGCAGTATATCAGGGAGAGAGACCCAGTACTTC
. TRBJ1-6 TRBV27 . CASSLRGQGGNSPLHF TGTGCCAGCAGTTTACGTGGGCAGGGTGGCAATTCACCCCTCCACTTT
TRBD1 TRBJ2-2 TRBV28 . CASSFDRVTGELFF TGTGCCAGCAGTTTCGACAGGGTCACCGGGGAGCTGTTTTTT
TRBD2 TRBJ2-7 TRBV2 . CASGRGIAGGYSYEQYF TGTGCCAGCGGTAGGGGAATAGCGGGGGGTTACTCCTACGAGCAGTACTTC
. TRBJ1-2 TRBV12-5 once CASGFGHRYGYTF TGTGCTAGTGGTTTCGGACACCGCTATGGCTACACCTTC
. TRBJ2-7 TRBV28 . CASRPTGSHEQYF TGTGCCAGCAGACCCACAGGGTCCCACGAGCAGTACTTC